This T cell receptor (beta chain) was sequenced for a study of T cells after yellow fever vaccination. This clonotype was counted between two and nine times. This CDR3 contains 11 residues. Trimming pared 7 bases from V and 3 bases from J, leaving 8 bases between. Germline assignment: CDR1 SGHRS and CDR2 YFSETQ. MiXCR, applied by TCRdb to the 5' RACE reads, yields one record per CDR3 protein. The data hold 550,000 or so distinct CDR3 sequences, with 15% to 20% observed a single time. The chain carries TRBV5-1 and TRBJ2-7, with unresolved D. The receptor comes from a man in his thirties or forties who received the YFV17D yellow fever vaccine. Sequences were derived from PBMCs, sampled 15 days after the yellow fever booster vaccination. As DNA, the CDR3 is TGCGCCAGCGGAAATAACTACGAGCAGTACTTC. Its protein is CASGNNYEQYF.